The 24 T cell receptor beta chains given below trace back to one sample, sequenced in a study of T cells after somatic rescue of genetic block. Method: immunoSEQ multiplex PCR; TCRdb's copy keeps in-frame clones and lacks some. This sample yields around 70,000 clones, of which roughly 92% are seen a single time; roughly 3% belongs to the top ten. The specimen sequenced was peripheral blood mononuclear cells (PBMCs). Every receptor here comes from a man aged 35 to 55.

The genes are TRBV7-9 and TRBJ2-7; TRBD1 matches at 10 bases. In germline, CDR1 is SEHNR, CDR2 FQNEAQ (reference sequence). J gave up 5 bases and V 6 bases, and 13 bases lay outside the gene matches. The CDR3 loop spans 16 amino acids. As DNA, the CDR3 is TGTGCCAGCAGTCCGGCCGGGACAGGGGCATTAAACGAGCAGTACTTC. This translates into CASSPAGTGALNEQYF.

The chain combines TRBV4-3 with TRBJ2-1, with 9 positions matching TRBD1. Germline V CDR1 and CDR2: LGHNA, YSLEER. The J segment lost 7 bases and the V segment lost 4 bases, leaving 8 bases of the junction unmatched. The CDR3 contains 15 residues. The CDR3 protein is CASSRGTGKRNEQFF. Here the CDR3 DNA reads TGCGCCAGCAGCCGCGGGACAGGGAAGAGGAATGAGCAGTTCTTC.

The rearrangement joins TRBV2 to TRBJ2-1, with D possibly TRBD2 on 6 matching bases. V lost 3 bases to trimming and J lost 3 bases, with 12 bases between them. The CDR3 contains 15 residues. CDR1 and CDR2 (germline): SNHLY, FYNNEI. This chain's CDR3 is CASSERSGSYNEQFF. The CDR3 DNA is TGTGCCAGCAGTGAGCGATCCGGGAGCTACAATGAGCAGTTCTTC.

The V and J genes are TRBV5-4 and TRBJ2-7; D tentatively fits TRBD1 or TRBD2 (5 bases each). V lost 5 bases and J lost 2, with 14 bases in between. The germline CDR1 and CDR2 sequences are SGHNT and YYREEE (reference sequence). This CDR3 is built from 14 residues. CDR3 DNA: TGTGCCAGCAGTAGGGACGTTCAGACCTACGAGCAGTACTTC. Encoded protein: CASSRDVQTYEQYF. Full variable domain (missing parts from reference TRBV5-4 and TRBJ2-7): ETGVTQSPTHLIKTRGQQVTLRCSSQSGHNTVSWYQQALGQGPQFIFQYYREEENGRGNFPPRFSGLQFPNYSSELNVNALELDDSALYLCASSRDVQTYEQYFGPGTRLTVT.

The rearrangement uses TRBV27 and TRBJ1-5; 8 bases are a match to TRBD1. V shed 2 bases and J 1 base; nucleotides not matched to a gene: 4. The CDR3 loop spans 16 amino acids. The germline gives CDR1 MNHEY, CDR2 SMNVEV (reference sequence). The CDR3 nucleotides are TGTGCCAGCAGTTTACGGGGACAGGAGAGCAATCAGCCCCAGCATTTT. It is translated as CASSLRGQESNQPQHF.

The J gene is TRBJ2-7, the V gene TRBV13; D not certain. The CDR3 is made up of 13 amino acids. V lost 9 bases to trimming and J lost 2 bases, with 14 bases between them. Looked up from germline, CDR1 is PRHDT and CDR2 is FYEKMQ (reference sequence). The DNA of the CDR3 is TGTGCCAGTCGTGAGACCCACACCTACGAGCAGTACTTC. This encodes CASRETHTYEQYF. The full variable domain, its missing parts supplied by reference TRBV13 and TRBJ2-7, is AAGVIQSPRHLIKEKRETATLKCYPIPRHDTVYWYQQGPGQDPQFLISFYEKMQSDKGSIPDRFSAQQFSDYHSELNMSSLELGDSALYFCASRETHTYEQYFGPGTRLTVT.

The V gene is TRBV5-1, the J gene TRBJ2-7; 11 nucleotides line up with TRBD1. With V trimmed by 4 bases and J by 3 bases, 3 bases remained unmatched. CDR1 is SGHRS and CDR2 is YFSETQ in the germline V gene. This CDR3 contains 14 residues. Here the CDR3 DNA reads TGCGCCAGCAGCCCGGACAGGGGGCTCTACGAGCAGTACTTC. Protein sequence: CASSPDRGLYEQYF.

The rearrangement uses TRBV5-5 and TRBJ2-7; D unresolved. CDR1 SGHKS and CDR2 YYEKEE come from the germline V gene (reference sequence). The CDR3 extends over 11 amino acids. Trimming removed 3 bases from V and 0 bases from J, with 1 base in between. The CDR3 region has the DNA TGTGCCAGCAGCTCCTCCTACGAGCAGTACTTC. Translated, it gives CASSSSYEQYF.

The chain uses TRBV5-4 and TRBJ1-3; D is uncertain. Germline-derived CDR1 and CDR2 are SGHNT and YYREEE (reference sequence). Trimming took off 0 bases at V and 2 bases at J, with 6 bases between the two ends. The length of the CDR3 is 14 residues. The CDR3 loop is CASSLDRPGNTIYF. The CDR3 DNA reads as TGTGCCAGCAGCTTGGACCGGCCTGGAAACACCATATATTTT.

This chain uses TRBV6-5 with TRBJ2-4; 9 bases are a match to TRBD1. V was pared by 4 bases and J by 6 bases, with 10 bases of the junction left unmatched. This CDR3 has 16 residues. From germline, CDR1 is MNHEY and CDR2 SVGAGI. In DNA form, the CDR3 reads TGTGCCAGCAGTTTCAGGACAGGGGAGTGTATAAACATTCAGTACTTC. This codes for CASSFRTGECINIQYF.

The chain joins TRBV4-1 to TRBJ2-1; no clear D. There are 12 residues in the CDR3. Germline V gives CDR1 MGHRA, CDR2 YSYEKL. V was trimmed by 0 bases and J by 8 bases, leaving 5 bases between them. The CDR3 region has the DNA TGCGCCAGCAGCCAAGATCGGGATGAGCAGTTCTTC. Protein: CASSQDRDEQFF.

V is TRBV7-9 and J is TRBJ2-3; TRBD1 aligns across 9 bases. The CDR3 has 14 amino acids. CDR1 is SEHNR, CDR2 FQNEAQ, per germline (reference sequence). Trimming removed 5 bases from V and 7 bases from J; junction bases left unmatched: 7. CDR3 region: CASSDGTGTYTQYF. In DNA form, the CDR3 reads TGTGCCAGCAGCGACGGGACAGGGACATATACGCAGTATTTT.

The chain couples TRBV10-2 to TRBJ2-2; D is possibly TRBD2 (6 bases). The length of the CDR3 is 17 residues. V gave up 0 bases and J gave up 6 bases, with 17 bases separating them. CDR1 is WSHSY, CDR2 SAAADI, per germline. The CDR3 coding sequence is TGCGCCAGCAGTGAGTCGCGGGGTAGGCCGACGTCCGGGGAGCTGTTTTTT. Its protein product is CASSESRGRPTSGELFF.

The chain recombines TRBV5-1 with TRBJ2-1, with D unclear. The CDR3 has 14 amino acids. The germline gives CDR1 SGHRS, CDR2 YFSETQ. V lost 4 bases and J lost 4, with 12 bases in between. The CDR3 loop reads CASSTTGPYNEQFF. As DNA, the CDR3 is TGCGCCAGCAGCACGACGGGTCCATACAATGAGCAGTTCTTC.

The chain is built from TRBV18 and TRBJ2-3; 8 nucleotides match TRBD1. V trimming: 4 bases; J trimming: 3 bases; junction bases outside the gene matches: 3. Germline CDR1 reads KGHSH; CDR2 reads LQKENI. This CDR3 has 14 residues. CDR3 region: CASSLDRGTDTQYF. The DNA of the CDR3 is TGTGCCAGCTCACTCGACAGGGGTACAGATACGCAGTATTTT.

The chain has TRBV7-6 and TRBJ2-2, with D unresolved. The CDR3 extends over 16 amino acids. Germline V gene data show CDR1 as SGHVS and CDR2 as FNYEAQ. Trimming removed 5 bases from V and 1 base from J, with 14 bases in between. The CDR3 spells CASSPQLARNTGELFF. CDR3 nucleotides: TGTGCCAGCAGCCCGCAGTTAGCAAGGAACACCGGGGAGCTGTTTTTT.

This rearrangement joins TRBV4-1 to TRBJ2-1; a weak D match, TRBD1 (5 bases). The CDR3 consists of 14 residues. With 0 bases removed from V and 9 bases from J, the gap between germline ends came to 12 bases. CDR1 and CDR2 (germline): MGHRA, YSYEKL. CDR3 DNA sequence: TGCGCCAGCAGCCAAGATAGGACACTGAGTGAGCAGTTCTTC. Translation gives CASSQDRTLSEQFF.

V and J are TRBV6-6 and TRBJ2-3, with TRBD1 matching 9 bases. After removal of 6 bases from V and 1 base from J, the junction contained 5 bases not matched to a gene. The CDR3 runs to 15 residues. Germline V gives CDR1 MNHNY, CDR2 SVGAGI (reference sequence). The CDR3 region is CASSPRDRGTDTQYF. CDR3 DNA: TGTGCCAGCAGCCCCCGGGACAGGGGCACAGATACGCAGTATTTT.

V usage is TRBV27 and J usage is TRBJ2-7; 11 bases match TRBD2. This CDR3 is built from 20 residues. Germline CDR1 MNHEY, CDR2 SMNVEV (reference sequence). The V segment lost 7 bases and the J segment 1 base; nucleotides outside the gene matches: 21. CDR3 region: CASTFTGGARTSGSSYEQYF. The CDR3 nucleotides read TGTGCCAGCACCTTCACGGGGGGGGCCCGGACTAGCGGGTCTTCCTACGAGCAGTACTTC.

V is TRBV5-1 and J is TRBJ2-1; D possibly uses TRBD1 or TRBD2 (6 bases each). Between the trimmed V and J ends, which lost 4 bases and 14 bases, there was a span of 16 bases. This CDR3 has 12 amino acids. Germline values: CDR1 SGHRS, CDR2 YFSETQ. CDR3 nucleotides: TGCGCCAGCAGCCCGGAGGGGGACCAGGAGTTCTTC. Its translation: CASSPEGDQEFF.

This chain connects TRBV19 to TRBJ2-5; D is possibly TRBD1 (6 bases). This CDR3 has 13 residues. Trimming stripped 7 bases from V and 4 bases from J, with 13 bases between. Germline CDR1 LNHDA, CDR2 SQIVND (reference sequence). The CDR3 DNA is TGTGCCAGTACAGGGGTCTTGGGAGAGACCCAGTACTTC. Amino acids: CASTGVLGETQYF.

This clone showed up just once. This chain links TRBV7-6 with TRBJ1-5, with D uncertain. The CDR3 sequence is 14 residues long. V lost 5 bases and J 7 bases, leaving 15 bases between the germline ends. The germline gives CDR1 SGHVS, CDR2 FNYEAQ. In DNA, the CDR3 is TGTGCCAGCAGCGCGGGCCAAAGTGGACAGCCCCAGCATTTT. It is translated as CASSAGQSGQPQHF.

In nucleotides, the CDR3 is TGCGCCAGCAGCCGACGGGACTCCCTTGTCAATGAGCAGTTCTTC. Its protein is CASSRRDSLVNEQFF. The chain couples TRBV4-3 to TRBJ2-1, with D perhaps TRBD2 (6 bases). The V end lost 4 bases, the J end lost 6 bases, and 16 bases lay between the germline ends. Germline V lookup: CDR1 LGHNA, CDR2 YSLEER. The length of the CDR3 is 15 residues.

The chain combines TRBV28 with TRBJ1-5; D ambiguous. CDR3 length: 14 amino acids. Germline V gives CDR1 MDHEN, CDR2 SYDVKM. V lost 3 bases and J 1 base, leaving 7 bases between the germline ends. The CDR3 spells CASSFSGSNQPQHF. In DNA, the CDR3 is TGTGCCAGCAGTTTTTCGGGGAGCAATCAGCCCCAGCATTTT.